Below are 8 T cell receptor beta chains sequenced from a single sample in a study of OX40 agonist ivuxolimab in advanced cancers. The library was made by the immunoSEQ multiplex PCR assay. As stored in TCRdb, this immuneACCESS dataset retains in-frame rearrangements with V and J assigned. A fraction of the clones does not appear; measured against another copy, unresolved V genes explain less than half of the discrepancy, and the remainder lacks a known reason. The sample contains nearly 50,000 clones, about 88% of them found a single time. The ten top clones hold less than 0.75% of the sample. Here the sequenced sample was CD4+ or CD8+ T cells sorted from blood, taken in a trial of the OX40 agonist ivuxolimab. These receptors were obtained from an adult with an advanced solid tumor such as melanoma, head and neck, liver or kidney cancer.

This CDR3 reads CATQTSGRNNEQFF. The DNA of the CDR3 is TGTGCCACCCAGACTAGCGGGCGAAACAATGAGCAGTTCTTC. The chain links TRBV6-6 to TRBJ2-1, with 10 nucleotides matching TRBD2. CDR3 length: 14 residues. V shed 10 bases and J 5 bases; nucleotides not matched to a gene: 8. Germline V gene sequence: CDR1 MNHNY, CDR2 SVGAGI (reference sequence).

The chain has TRBV27 and TRBJ1-1; no definite D call. The length of the CDR3 is 14 residues. V shed 4 bases and J shed 1 base, with 10 bases lying between them. CDR1 and CDR2 (germline): MNHEY, SMNVEV (reference sequence). CDR3 residues: CASSSHGTNTEAFF. DNA of the CDR3: TGTGCCAGCAGTTCACACGGTACGAACACTGAAGCTTTCTTT.

The chain employs TRBV14 and TRBJ2-4; weak D call: TRBD2 (7 bases). The CDR3 length is 15 residues. The V end lost 1 base, the J end lost 8 bases, and 15 bases lay between the germline ends. From germline, CDR1 is SGHDN and CDR2 FVKESK. The CDR3 DNA follows: TGTGCCAGCAGCCAAGGACGACTAGGGGGGGACATTCAGTACTTC. This gives the protein CASSQGRLGGDIQYF.

The rearrangement links TRBV28 to TRBJ1-1, with D unresolved. CDR1 is MDHEN, CDR2 SYDVKM, per germline. The length of the CDR3 is 17 residues. The V end lost 1 base, the J end lost 2 bases, and 17 bases lay between the germline ends. DNA for the CDR3: TGTGCCAGCAGTTTATTGGCAGGTAAAGGGATTAACACTGAAGCTTTCTTT. This codes for CASSLLAGKGINTEAFF.

This chain uses TRBV18 with TRBJ2-2, with a weak D call TRBD1 (5 bases). This CDR3 has 16 amino acids. Germline V gene lookup returns CDR1 KGHSH and CDR2 LQKENI. The germline V and J ends were trimmed by 3 bases and 0 bases, with 11 bases remaining between them. The CDR3 is CASSPNQGPNTGELFF. For the CDR3, the DNA is TGTGCCAGCTCACCGAACCAGGGCCCGAACACCGGGGAGCTGTTTTTT. Together with reference TRBV18 and TRBJ2-2, the CDR3 gives the full variable domain: NAGVMQNPRHLVRRRGQEARLRCSPMKGHSHVYWYRQLPEEGLKFMVYLQKENIIDESGMPKERFSAEFPKEGPSILRIQQVVRGDSAAYFCASSPNQGPNTGELFFGEGSRLTVL.

The CDR3 loop reads CASSPGTGGTEAFF. For the CDR3, the DNA is TGTGCCAGCTCACCAGGGACAGGGGGCACTGAAGCTTTCTTT. The chain employs TRBV18 and TRBJ1-1, with 11 positions matching TRBD1. This CDR3 is 14 amino acids long. Germline CDR1 and CDR2: KGHSH and LQKENI. V shed 2 bases, J shed 4 bases, and the junction held 0 bases outside the gene matches.

This rearrangement joins TRBV29-1 to TRBJ2-3, with a tentative D call TRBD2 (6 bases). The CDR3 contains 14 residues. Per germline, CDR1 SQVTM and CDR2 ANQGSEA. V was pared by 5 bases and J by 4 bases, with 16 bases between. The CDR3 DNA reads TGCAGCGTTCGGGGTAGCGGAAGTTCAGATACGCAGTATTTT. Protein sequence: CSVRGSGSSDTQYF.

The chain recombines TRBV7-2 with TRBJ2-7; unclear D gene. The CDR3 sequence is 13 residues long. The V end was cut by 4 bases, the J end by 6 bases, with 13 bases between. Germline assignment: CDR1 SGHTA and CDR2 FQGNSA. CDR3 amino acids: CASSSTHAAEQYF. In DNA, the CDR3 is TGTGCCAGCAGCTCCACCCACGCCGCCGAGCAGTACTTC.